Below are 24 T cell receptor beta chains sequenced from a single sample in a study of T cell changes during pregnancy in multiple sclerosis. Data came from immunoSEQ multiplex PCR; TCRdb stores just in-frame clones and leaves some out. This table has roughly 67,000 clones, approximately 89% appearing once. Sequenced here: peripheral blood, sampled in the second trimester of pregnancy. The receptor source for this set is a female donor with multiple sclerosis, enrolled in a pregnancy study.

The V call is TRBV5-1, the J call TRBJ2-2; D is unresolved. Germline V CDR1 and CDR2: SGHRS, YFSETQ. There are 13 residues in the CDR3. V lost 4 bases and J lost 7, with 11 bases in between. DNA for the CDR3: TGCGCCAGCAGCCCAGGATCCAACGGGGAGCTGTTTTTT. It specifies CASSPGSNGELFF.

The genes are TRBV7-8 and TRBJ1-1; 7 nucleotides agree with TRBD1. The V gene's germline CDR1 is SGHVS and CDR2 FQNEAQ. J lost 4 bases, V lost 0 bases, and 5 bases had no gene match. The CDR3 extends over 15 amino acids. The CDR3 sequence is CASSLALAGGTEAFF. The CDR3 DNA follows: TGTGCCAGCAGCTTAGCCTTAGCAGGGGGCACTGAAGCTTTCTTT.

CDR3 bases: TGCGCCAGCAGCCAAAAAAGCGGGAGTTGGCAAGAGACCCAGTACTTC. This encodes CASSQKSGSWQETQYF. The chain combines TRBV4-1 with TRBJ2-5; 8 bases align to TRBD2. This CDR3 region has 16 residues. The germline V gene encodes CDR1 MGHRA and CDR2 YSYEKL. V lost 2 bases and J lost 2; bases outside the gene matches: 7.

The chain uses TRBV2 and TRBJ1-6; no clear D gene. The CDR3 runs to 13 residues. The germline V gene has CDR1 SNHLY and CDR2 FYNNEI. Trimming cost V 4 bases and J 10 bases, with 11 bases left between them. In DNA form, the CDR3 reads TGTGCCAGCAGTGTCCGGGTGGAATCACCCCTCCACTTT. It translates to CASSVRVESPLHF.

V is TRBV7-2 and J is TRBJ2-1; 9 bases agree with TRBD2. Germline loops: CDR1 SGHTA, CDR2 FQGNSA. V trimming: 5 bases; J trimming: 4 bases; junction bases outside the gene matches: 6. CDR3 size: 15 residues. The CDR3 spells CASSARTSDYNEQFF. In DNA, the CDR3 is TGTGCCAGCAGCGCGCGGACTAGCGATTACAATGAGCAGTTCTTC.

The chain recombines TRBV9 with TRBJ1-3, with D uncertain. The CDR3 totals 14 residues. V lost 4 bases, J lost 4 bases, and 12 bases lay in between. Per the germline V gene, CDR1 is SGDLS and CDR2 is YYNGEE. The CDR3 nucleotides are TGTGCCAGCAGCTCGAGGTTAACGGGAAACACCATATATTTT. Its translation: CASSSRLTGNTIYF.

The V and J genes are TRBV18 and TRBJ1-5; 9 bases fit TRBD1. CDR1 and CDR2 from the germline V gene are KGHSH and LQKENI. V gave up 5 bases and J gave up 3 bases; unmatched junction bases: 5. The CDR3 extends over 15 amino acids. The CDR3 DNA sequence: TGTGCCAGCTCAACGGGACAGGGAGACAATCAGCCCCAGCATTTT. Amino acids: CASSTGQGDNQPQHF. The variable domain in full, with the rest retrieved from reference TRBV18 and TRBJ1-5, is NAGVMQNPRHLVRRRGQEARLRCSPMKGHSHVYWYRQLPEEGLKFMVYLQKENIIDESGMPKERFSAEFPKEGPSILRIQQVVRGDSAAYFCASSTGQGDNQPQHFGDGTRLSIL.

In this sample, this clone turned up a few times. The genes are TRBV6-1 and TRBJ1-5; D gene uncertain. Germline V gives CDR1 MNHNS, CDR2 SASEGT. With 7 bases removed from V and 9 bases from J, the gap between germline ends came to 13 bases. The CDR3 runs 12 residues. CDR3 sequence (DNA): TGTGCCAGCACTATAACGAGCGGGCCCCAGCATTTT. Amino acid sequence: CASTITSGPQHF.

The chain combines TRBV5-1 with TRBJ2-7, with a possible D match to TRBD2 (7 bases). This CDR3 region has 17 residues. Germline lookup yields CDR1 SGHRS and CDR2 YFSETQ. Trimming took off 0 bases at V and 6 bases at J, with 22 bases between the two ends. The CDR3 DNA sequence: TGCGCCAGCAGCTTGGACCGACGCCGGGGGGCGCGGCGCGAGCAGTACTTC. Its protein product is CASSLDRRRGARREQYF.

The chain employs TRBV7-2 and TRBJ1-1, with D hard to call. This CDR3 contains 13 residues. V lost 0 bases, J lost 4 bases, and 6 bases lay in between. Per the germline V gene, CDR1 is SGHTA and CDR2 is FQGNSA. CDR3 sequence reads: CASSLAPSTEAFF. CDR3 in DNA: TGTGCCAGCAGCTTAGCCCCGAGCACTGAAGCTTTCTTT.

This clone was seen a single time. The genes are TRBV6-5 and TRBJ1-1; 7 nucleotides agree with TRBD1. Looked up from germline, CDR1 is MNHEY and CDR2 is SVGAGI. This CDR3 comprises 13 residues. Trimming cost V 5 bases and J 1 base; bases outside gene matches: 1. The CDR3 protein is CASSRQGNTEAFF. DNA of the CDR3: TGTGCCAGCAGTCGACAGGGGAACACTGAAGCTTTCTTT.

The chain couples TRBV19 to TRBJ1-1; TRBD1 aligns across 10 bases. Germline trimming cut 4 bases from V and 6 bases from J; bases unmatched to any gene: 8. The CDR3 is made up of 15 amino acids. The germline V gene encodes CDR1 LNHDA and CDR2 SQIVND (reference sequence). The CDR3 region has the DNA TGTGCCAGTAGTACAACCGGGACAGGGGATTCTGAAGCTTTCTTT. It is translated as CASSTTGTGDSEAFF.

CDR3 DNA: TGTGCCAGCTCCCGGGACAGGGAAGAGACCCAGTACTTC. As protein: CASSRDREETQYF. The chain employs TRBV18 and TRBJ2-5; TRBD1 aligns across 9 bases. Germline CDR1 KGHSH, CDR2 LQKENI. The CDR3 extends over 13 amino acids. J was trimmed by 3 bases and V by 6 bases; bases with no gene match: 2.

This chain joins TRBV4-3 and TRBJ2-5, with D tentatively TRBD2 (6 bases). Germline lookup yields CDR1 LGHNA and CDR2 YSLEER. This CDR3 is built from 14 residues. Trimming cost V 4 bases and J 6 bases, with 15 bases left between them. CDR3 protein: CASSLGLMSQTQYF. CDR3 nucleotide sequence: TGCGCCAGCAGCCTGGGACTCATGAGTCAGACCCAGTACTTC.

In DNA, the CDR3 is TGTGCCAGCAGCCGCACAAGCTCTGGAAACACCATATATTTT. It codes for CASSRTSSGNTIYF. The chain recombines TRBV7-9 with TRBJ1-3; no clear D gene. The V gene lost 5 bases and the J gene lost 0 bases, with 8 bases spanning the gap. Germline assignment: CDR1 SEHNR and CDR2 FQNEAQ (reference sequence). The CDR3 loop spans 14 amino acids.

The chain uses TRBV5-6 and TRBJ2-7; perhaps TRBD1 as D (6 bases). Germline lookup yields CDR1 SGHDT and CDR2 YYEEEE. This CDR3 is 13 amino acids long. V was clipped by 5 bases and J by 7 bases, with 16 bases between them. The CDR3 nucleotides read TGTGCCAGCAGGAGTGTGGGGGCGCGGGAGCAGTACTTC. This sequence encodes CASRSVGAREQYF.

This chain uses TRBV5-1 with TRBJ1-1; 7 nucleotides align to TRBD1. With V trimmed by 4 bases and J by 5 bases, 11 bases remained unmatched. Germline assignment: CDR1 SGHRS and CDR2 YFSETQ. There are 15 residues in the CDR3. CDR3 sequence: CASSPPRQGGTEAFF. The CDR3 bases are TGCGCCAGCAGCCCGCCCCGACAGGGAGGAACTGAAGCTTTCTTT.

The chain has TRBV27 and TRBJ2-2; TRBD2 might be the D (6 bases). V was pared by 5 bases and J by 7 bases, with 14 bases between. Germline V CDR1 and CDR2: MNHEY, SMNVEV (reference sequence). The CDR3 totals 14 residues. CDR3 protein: CASSPSPGDGELFF. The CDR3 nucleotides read TGTGCCAGCAGTCCATCACCGGGAGACGGGGAGCTGTTTTTT.

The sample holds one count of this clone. The CDR3 coding sequence is TGTGCCAGCTCACCGGACAGATCGAACACCGGGGAGCTGTTTTTT. Protein product: CASSPDRSNTGELFF. This chain connects TRBV18 to TRBJ2-2; maybe TRBD1 (6 bases). The germline CDR1 and CDR2 sequences are KGHSH and LQKENI. There are 15 residues in the CDR3. V gave up 3 bases and J gave up 0 bases, with 8 bases separating them. Based on the CDR3 plus reference TRBV18 and TRBJ2-2, the full variable domain is NAGVMQNPRHLVRRRGQEARLRCSPMKGHSHVYWYRQLPEEGLKFMVYLQKENIIDESGMPKERFSAEFPKEGPSILRIQQVVRGDSAAYFCASSPDRSNTGELFFGEGSRLTVL.

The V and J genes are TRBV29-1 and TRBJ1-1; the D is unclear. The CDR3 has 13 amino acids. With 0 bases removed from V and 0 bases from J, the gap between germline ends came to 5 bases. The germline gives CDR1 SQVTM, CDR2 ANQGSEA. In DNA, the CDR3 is TGCAGCGTTGAAGACGGTCTGAACACTGAAGCTTTCTTT. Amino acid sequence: CSVEDGLNTEAFF.

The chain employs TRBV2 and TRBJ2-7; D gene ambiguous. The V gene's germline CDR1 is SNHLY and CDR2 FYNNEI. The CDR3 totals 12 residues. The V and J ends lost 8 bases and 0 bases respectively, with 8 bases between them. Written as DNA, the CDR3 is TGTGCCAGCGAGGTTTTCTCCTACGAGCAGTACTTC. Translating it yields CASEVFSYEQYF. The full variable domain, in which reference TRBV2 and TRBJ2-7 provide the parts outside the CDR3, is EPEVTQTPSHQVTQMGQEVILRCVPISNHLYFYWYRQILGQKVEFLVSFYNNEISEKSEIFDDQFSVERPDGSNFTLKIRSTKLEDSAMYFCASEVFSYEQYFGPGTRLTVT.

The CDR3 sequence: CASSVAGNEQFF. The CDR3 DNA sequence: TGTGCCAGCAGCGTAGCAGGGAATGAGCAGTTCTTC. The chain has TRBV9 and TRBJ2-1; weak D call: TRBD1 (5 bases). Looked up from germline, CDR1 is SGDLS and CDR2 is YYNGEE. V was cut by 0 bases and J by 7 bases, with 5 bases left in between. CDR3 length: 12 amino acids.

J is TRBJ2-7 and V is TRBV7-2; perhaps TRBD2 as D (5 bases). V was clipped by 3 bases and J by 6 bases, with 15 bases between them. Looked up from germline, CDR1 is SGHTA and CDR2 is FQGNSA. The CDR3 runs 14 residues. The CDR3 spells CASSFNILRGEQYF. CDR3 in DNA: TGTGCCAGCAGCTTCAATATCTTACGGGGCGAGCAGTACTTC.

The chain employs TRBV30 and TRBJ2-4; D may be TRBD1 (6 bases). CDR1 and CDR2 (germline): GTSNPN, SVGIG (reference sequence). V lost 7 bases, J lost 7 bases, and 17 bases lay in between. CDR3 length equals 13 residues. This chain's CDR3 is CASTWTVQNIQYF. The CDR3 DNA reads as TGTGCCTCCACCTGGACAGTCCAGAACATTCAGTACTTC.